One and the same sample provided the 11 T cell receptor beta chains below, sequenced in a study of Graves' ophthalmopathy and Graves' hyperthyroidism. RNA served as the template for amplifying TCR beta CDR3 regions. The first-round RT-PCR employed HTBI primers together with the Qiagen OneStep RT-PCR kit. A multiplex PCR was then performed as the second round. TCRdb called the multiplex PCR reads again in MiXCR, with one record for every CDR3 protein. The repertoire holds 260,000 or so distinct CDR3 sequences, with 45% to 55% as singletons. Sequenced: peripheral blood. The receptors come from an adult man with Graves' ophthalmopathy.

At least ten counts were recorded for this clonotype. The CDR3 protein is CASSLVKATEAFF. The CDR3 DNA reads as TGTGCCAGCAGCTTAGTGAAGGCCACTGAAGCTTTCTTT. The genes are TRBV7-2 and TRBJ1-1; no definite D call. CDR1 is SGHTA, CDR2 FQGNSA, per germline. CDR3 length: 13 residues. The V gene lost 1 base and the J gene lost 4 bases, with 7 bases spanning the gap. Full variable domain (outside the CDR3, taken from reference TRBV7-2 and TRBJ1-1): GAGVSQSPSNKVTEKGKDVELRCDPISGHTALYWYRQSLGQGLEFLIYFQGNSAPDKSGLPSDRFSAERTGGSVSTLTIQRTQQEDSAVYLCASSLVKATEAFFGQGTRLTVV.

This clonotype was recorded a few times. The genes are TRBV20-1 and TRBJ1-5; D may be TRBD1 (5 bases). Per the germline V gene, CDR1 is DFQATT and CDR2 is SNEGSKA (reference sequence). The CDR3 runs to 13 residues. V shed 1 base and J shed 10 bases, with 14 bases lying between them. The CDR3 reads CSARAGAEEPQHF. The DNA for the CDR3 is TGCAGTGCTAGAGCCGGGGCTGAGGAACCCCAGCATTTT.

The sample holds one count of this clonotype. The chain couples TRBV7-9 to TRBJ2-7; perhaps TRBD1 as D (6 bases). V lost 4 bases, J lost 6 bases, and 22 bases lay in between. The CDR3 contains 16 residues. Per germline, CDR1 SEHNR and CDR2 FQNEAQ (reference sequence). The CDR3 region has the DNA TGTGCCAGCAGCTCGCGAGGGGTGGAGCAGGGGAGCGAGCAGTACTTC. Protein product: CASSSRGVEQGSEQYF.

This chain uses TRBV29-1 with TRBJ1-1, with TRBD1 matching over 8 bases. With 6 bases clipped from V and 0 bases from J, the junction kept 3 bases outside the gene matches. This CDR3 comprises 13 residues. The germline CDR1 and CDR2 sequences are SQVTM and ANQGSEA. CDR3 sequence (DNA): TGCAGCGTAAACAGGGGGATGAACACTGAAGCTTTCTTT. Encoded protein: CSVNRGMNTEAFF.

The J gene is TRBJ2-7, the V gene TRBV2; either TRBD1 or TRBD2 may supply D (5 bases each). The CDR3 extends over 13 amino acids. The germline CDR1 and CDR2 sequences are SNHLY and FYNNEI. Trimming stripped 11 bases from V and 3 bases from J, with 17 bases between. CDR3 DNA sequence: TGTGCCCGAAGTGGGGGAGAAAACTACGAGCAGTACTTC. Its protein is CARSGGENYEQYF.

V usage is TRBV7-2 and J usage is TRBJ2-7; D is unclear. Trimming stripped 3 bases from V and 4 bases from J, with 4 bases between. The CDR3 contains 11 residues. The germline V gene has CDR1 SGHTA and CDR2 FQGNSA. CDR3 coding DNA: TGTGCCAGCAGCTTTATGTACGAGCAGTACTTC. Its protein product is CASSFMYEQYF.

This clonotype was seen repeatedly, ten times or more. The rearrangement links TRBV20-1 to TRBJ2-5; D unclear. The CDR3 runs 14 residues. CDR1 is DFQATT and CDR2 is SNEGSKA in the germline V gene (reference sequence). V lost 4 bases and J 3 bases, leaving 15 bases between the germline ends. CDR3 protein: CSAIPARWEETQYF. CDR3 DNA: TGCAGTGCTATACCAGCTCGGTGGGAAGAGACCCAGTACTTC.

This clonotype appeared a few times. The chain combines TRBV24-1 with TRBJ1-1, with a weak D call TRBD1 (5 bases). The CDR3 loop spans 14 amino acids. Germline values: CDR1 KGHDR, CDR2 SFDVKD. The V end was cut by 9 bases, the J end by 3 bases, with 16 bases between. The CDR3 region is CATPYGDWDTEAFF. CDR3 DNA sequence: TGTGCCACCCCGTATGGGGACTGGGACACTGAAGCTTTCTTT.

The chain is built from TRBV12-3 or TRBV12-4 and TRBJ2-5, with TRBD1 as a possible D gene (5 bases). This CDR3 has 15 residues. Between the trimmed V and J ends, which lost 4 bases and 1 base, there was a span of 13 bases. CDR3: CASSYSSGIQETQYF. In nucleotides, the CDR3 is TGTGCCAGCAGTTACTCATCAGGGATCCAAGAGACCCAGTACTTC.

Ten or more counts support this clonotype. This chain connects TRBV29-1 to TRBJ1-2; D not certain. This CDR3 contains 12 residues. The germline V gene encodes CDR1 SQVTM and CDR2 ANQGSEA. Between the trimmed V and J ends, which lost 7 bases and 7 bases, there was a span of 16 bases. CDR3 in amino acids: CSGRAIPCGYTF. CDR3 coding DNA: TGCAGCGGGAGGGCCATCCCATGTGGCTACACCTTC.

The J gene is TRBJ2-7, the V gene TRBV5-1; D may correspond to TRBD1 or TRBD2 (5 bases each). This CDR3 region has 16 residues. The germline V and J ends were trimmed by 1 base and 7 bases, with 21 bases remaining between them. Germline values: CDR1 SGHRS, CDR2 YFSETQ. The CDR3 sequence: CASSLPPGTVAFEQYF. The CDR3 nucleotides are TGCGCCAGCAGCTTGCCCCCAGGGACCGTGGCGTTTGAGCAGTACTTC.